The clone carrying this TCR beta chain was detected only a few times. The sample belongs to a study of T cells in Graves' hyperthyroidism and ophthalmopathy. Regions amplified from RNA transcripts were the TCR beta CDR3 regions. In the first-round RT-PCR of the TCR CDR3, the HTBI primer set was used. Via MiXCR, TCRdb re-called the multiplex PCR reads, giving one row per CDR3 protein. In the table there are approximately 210,000 distinct CDR3 sequences, approximately 17% of which are singletons. The CDR3 has 14 residues. V lost 7 bases to trimming and J lost 8 bases; unmatched junction nucleotides: 8. Looked up from germline, CDR1 is SGHKS and CDR2 is YYEKEE (reference sequence).

Source material: blood. The TCR comes from a man aged 45 to 65 with Graves' hyperthyroidism. The gene calls are TRBV5-5 and TRBJ1-6; 8 bases map to TRBD1. DNA of the CDR3: TGTGCCAGCGGCCGACAGGGGAGGGATTCACCCCTCCACTTT. It specifies CASGRQGRDSPLHF.